A single sample is the source of the 32 T cell receptor beta chains below, sequenced in a study of cytomegalovirus exposure and HLA in healthy donors. Amplification used 60 Vbeta primers and 13 Jbeta primers. Profiling relied on immunoSEQ multiplex PCR, and the TCRdb table lists in-frame clones only, not all of them. Of under 150,000 clones listed, around 79% are singletons. The sequenced sample was PBMCs. The receptors derive from a woman aged 40 to 49 in good health and CMV-seronegative.

The V gene is TRBV4-2, the J gene TRBJ1-5, with a tentative D call TRBD1 (6 bases). Trimming stripped 3 bases from V and 6 bases from J, with 24 bases between. Germline-derived CDR1 and CDR2 are LGHNA and YNFKEQ. This CDR3 region has 18 residues. The CDR3 sequence is CASSQEPEGTQRVQPQHF. The CDR3 region has the DNA TGTGCCAGCAGCCAGGAGCCGGAAGGGACACAACGGGTTCAGCCCCAGCATTTT.

The chain has TRBV6-5 and TRBJ2-3; 12 bases align to TRBD2. J lost 1 base, V lost 8 bases, and 4 bases had no gene match. CDR3 size: 15 residues. CDR1 is MNHEY, CDR2 SVGAGI, per germline. This chain's CDR3 is CASGRLAGGTDTQYF. In nucleotides, the CDR3 is TGTGCCAGCGGAAGACTAGCGGGGGGCACAGATACGCAGTATTTT.

In its sample, this clone was seen once. The rearrangement links TRBV25-1 to TRBJ2-5, with D perhaps matching TRBD1 (6 bases). Germline loops: CDR1 MGHDK, CDR2 SYGVNS. CDR3 length equals 15 residues. Trimming stripped 2 bases from V and 1 base from J, with 11 bases between. As DNA, the CDR3 is TGTGCCAGCAGTGAACAACAGGGTCGCCAAGAGACCCAGTACTTC. Protein sequence: CASSEQQGRQETQYF.

V gene TRBV7-8 combines with J gene TRBJ1-5; TRBD1 matches at 10 bases. CDR1 and CDR2 from the germline V gene are SGHVS and FQNEAQ. The trim removed 4 bases at V and 6 bases at J, leaving 15 bases unmatched. The CDR3 runs to 18 residues. The CDR3 DNA follows: TGTGCCAGCAGCTCCCGGGGACCGGACAGGGGGATTTCTCAGCCCCAGCATTTT. It is translated as CASSSRGPDRGISQPQHF.

The rearrangement uses TRBV5-4 and TRBJ1-3; D might be TRBD1 (6 bases). CDR1 is SGHNT and CDR2 is YYREEE in the germline V gene (reference sequence). The ends were cut back, 1 base at V and 2 bases at J, with 7 bases in the middle. The CDR3 consists of 14 residues. CDR3 DNA: TGTGCCAGCAGCTTGTGGGGGCCTGGAAACACCATATATTTT. Residues: CASSLWGPGNTIYF.

V gene TRBV6-1 combines with J gene TRBJ1-1; 7 bases are a match to TRBD1. Germline assignment: CDR1 MNHNS and CDR2 SASEGT. Trimming at V came to 5 bases and at J to 7 bases, leaving 4 bases not matched to a gene. This CDR3 contains 12 residues. This CDR3 reads CASSNRQGEAFF. The CDR3 DNA sequence: TGTGCCAGCAGTAACCGACAGGGTGAAGCTTTCTTT.

The chain couples TRBV27 to TRBJ1-2; D is possibly TRBD1 (5 bases). Germline CDR1 is MNHEY and CDR2 is SMNVEV (reference sequence). Trimming left V 2 bases short and J 2 bases short, with 12 bases between. The CDR3 is 15 amino acids. CDR3 nucleotides: TGTGCCAGCAGTTTAAAAAGGGAGGGGAACTATGGCTACACCTTC. Amino acid sequence: CASSLKREGNYGYTF.

The chain joins TRBV29-1 to TRBJ2-2; perhaps TRBD1 as D (5 bases). The CDR3 has 14 residues. V was trimmed by 3 bases and J by 2 bases, leaving 10 bases between them. CDR1 is SQVTM, CDR2 ANQGSEA, per germline. As DNA, the CDR3 is TGCAGCGTTGATAAGGGGCTAAACACCGGGGAGCTGTTTTTT. This gives the protein CSVDKGLNTGELFF.

The genes are TRBV5-1 and TRBJ1-1, with a tentative D call TRBD1 (5 bases). The V and J ends lost 5 bases and 3 bases respectively, with 11 bases between them. CDR1 and CDR2 (germline): SGHRS, YFSETQ. The CDR3 is made up of 13 amino acids. CDR3 nucleotide sequence: TGCGCCAGCAGACAGGCTTCGGACACTGAAGCTTTCTTT. Residues: CASRQASDTEAFF. The full variable domain, in which reference TRBV5-1 and TRBJ1-1 provide the parts outside the CDR3, is KAGVTQTPRYLIKTRGQQVTLSCSPISGHRSVSWYQQTPGQGLQFLFEYFSETQRNKGNFPGRFSGRQFSNSRSEMNVSTLELGDSALYLCASRQASDTEAFFGQGTRLTVV.

The gene calls are TRBV7-6 and TRBJ2-5, with 14 bases aligning to TRBD2. The CDR3 has 16 amino acids. Germline loops: CDR1 SGHVS, CDR2 FNYEAQ. V gave up 5 bases and J gave up 4 bases; unmatched junction bases: 6. The chain's CDR3 is CASSVGTSGGPETQYF. The CDR3 region has the DNA TGTGCCAGCAGCGTAGGGACTAGCGGGGGACCAGAGACCCAGTACTTC.

The chain joins TRBV6-5 to TRBJ2-7, with a tentative D call TRBD1 (6 bases). The V end was cut by 1 base, the J end by 3 bases, with 13 bases between. The CDR3 has 15 amino acids. The V gene's germline CDR1 is MNHEY and CDR2 SVGAGI. CDR3: CASSYFGTFGYEQYF. CDR3 DNA: TGTGCCAGCAGTTACTTCGGGACATTTGGCTACGAGCAGTACTTC.

This clone occurred once. The genes are TRBV2 and TRBJ2-1; 10 nucleotides align to TRBD1. Trimming at V came to 6 bases and at J to 11 bases, leaving 7 bases not matched to a gene. The germline gives CDR1 SNHLY, CDR2 FYNNEI. The CDR3 spans 13 residues. This CDR3 reads CASRGQGGGKQFF. CDR3 coding DNA: TGTGCCAGCAGAGGACAGGGGGGAGGTAAGCAGTTCTTC.

There are a few counts of this clone. This chain uses TRBV6-6 with TRBJ2-7; D might be TRBD1 (5 bases). The CDR3 spans 12 residues. V was trimmed by 6 bases and J by 4 bases, leaving 10 bases between them. In germline, CDR1 is MNHNY, CDR2 SVGAGI (reference sequence). The CDR3 DNA follows: TGTGCCAGCAGCCTAGGACAATACGAGCAGTACTTC. Encoded protein: CASSLGQYEQYF.

For the CDR3, the DNA is TGTGCCAGCAGCCATCCACAGGACCACTATGGCTACACCTTC. Its translation is CASSHPQDHYGYTF. The V call is TRBV4-2, the J call TRBJ1-2, with D possibly TRBD1 on 5 matching bases. The V end was cut by 3 bases, the J end by 3 bases, with 11 bases between. The CDR3 covers 14 residues. CDR1 LGHNA and CDR2 YNFKEQ come from the germline V gene.

The V gene is TRBV27, the J gene TRBJ2-2; 7 bases are a match to TRBD1. Germline-derived CDR1 and CDR2 are MNHEY and SMNVEV (reference sequence). V lost 8 bases, J lost 5 bases, and 14 bases stayed unmatched. There are 16 residues in the CDR3. The CDR3 DNA follows: TGTGCCAGCCGACTCGGCGGACAGGCTACAACCGGGGAGCTGTTTTTT. This translates into CASRLGGQATTGELFF.

The V and J genes are TRBV27 and TRBJ2-3; 7 bases align to TRBD1. From germline, CDR1 is MNHEY and CDR2 SMNVEV (reference sequence). The V and J ends lost 8 bases and 2 bases, in that order; junction bases with no gene match: 7. The CDR3 is made up of 14 amino acids. This CDR3 reads CASAPGTVTDTQYF. The CDR3 DNA sequence: TGTGCCAGCGCCCCCGGGACAGTCACAGATACGCAGTATTTT.

J is TRBJ1-5 and V is TRBV2; 10 nucleotides agree with TRBD1. Germline CDR1 is SNHLY and CDR2 is FYNNEI. After removal of 9 bases from V and 9 bases from J, the junction contained 5 bases not matched to a gene. The CDR3 covers 12 residues. The CDR3 coding sequence is TGTGCCAGAGGGACAGGGGATCCGCCCCAGCATTTT. Its protein is CARGTGDPPQHF.

This chain connects TRBV6-1 to TRBJ1-4; the D gene is possibly TRBD1 (5 bases). The V gene lost 6 bases and the J gene lost 8 bases, with 13 bases spanning the gap. The CDR3 is 13 amino acids. Germline loops: CDR1 MNHNS, CDR2 SASEGT. The CDR3 nucleotides are TGTGCCAGCAGCTGGGACCGGGGGGAAAAACTGTTTTTT. It translates to CASSWDRGEKLFF.

This clone showed up just a few times. The CDR3 spells CASSSLRSGYGYTF. The DNA of the CDR3 is TGTGCCAGCAGCTCCCTAAGGAGTGGCTATGGCTACACCTTC. The chain employs TRBV7-2 and TRBJ1-2, with D unclear. Trimming shortened V by 4 bases and J by 4 bases, and 13 bases separated the two germline ends. This CDR3 has 14 amino acids. Germline V gene data show CDR1 as SGHTA and CDR2 as FQGNSA.

This clone was recorded a few times. V and J are TRBV20-1 and TRBJ1-1; 10 nucleotides match TRBD1. The length of the CDR3 is 11 residues. Germline-derived CDR1 and CDR2 are DFQATT and SNEGSKA (reference sequence). CDR3 in amino acids: CGPRDRGEAFF. The CDR3 nucleotides are TGCGGACCTCGGGACAGGGGTGAAGCTTTCTTT.

V is TRBV15 and J is TRBJ2-7; 8 positions agree with TRBD1. The junction had 3 bases not matched to a gene; V was cut back by 3 bases and J by 2 bases. Per the germline V gene, CDR1 is LNHNV and CDR2 is YYDKDF (reference sequence). The CDR3 runs to 14 residues. The CDR3 spells CATSSRDRTYEQYF. The CDR3 bases are TGTGCCACCAGCAGCCGGGACAGGACCTACGAGCAGTACTTC.

The chain is built from TRBV5-4 and TRBJ1-2, with D perhaps matching TRBD1 (6 bases). This CDR3 comprises 15 residues. Between the trimmed V and J ends, which lost 4 bases and 4 bases, there was a span of 17 bases. Germline values: CDR1 SGHNT, CDR2 YYREEE (reference sequence). CDR3 DNA: TGTGCCAGCAGCGTGGCTGGGCAGGGGATCTATGGCTACACCTTC. It is translated as CASSVAGQGIYGYTF.

This clone occurred a few times. The chain links TRBV29-1 to TRBJ2-1; perhaps TRBD1 as D (5 bases). Per the germline V gene, CDR1 is SQVTM and CDR2 is ANQGSEA. The ends were cut back, 4 bases at V and 9 bases at J, with 22 bases in the middle. The CDR3 covers 15 residues. This chain's CDR3 is CSVGAGSSKSSEQFF. As DNA, the CDR3 is TGCAGCGTTGGGGCAGGGTCTTCTAAGTCCAGTGAGCAGTTCTTC.

CDR3 residues: CAWTPWVAGETDTQYF. The CDR3, as DNA: TGTGCCTGGACCCCTTGGGTAGCGGGGGAAACAGATACGCAGTATTTT. This rearrangement joins TRBV30 to TRBJ2-3; 9 bases agree with TRBD2. V was clipped by 4 bases and J by 3 bases; unmatched bases: 11. The germline CDR1 and CDR2 sequences are GTSNPN and SVGIG (reference sequence). This CDR3 region has 16 residues.

The V call is TRBV7-9, the J call TRBJ1-5; unclear D gene. Trimming removed 3 bases at V and 4 bases at J, with 7 bases between. The length of the CDR3 is 13 residues. Germline V gene lookup returns CDR1 SEHNR and CDR2 FQNEAQ (reference sequence). DNA for the CDR3: TGTGCCAGCAGCTTCGAGGGTAATCAGCCCCAGCATTTT. This translates into CASSFEGNQPQHF. Based on the CDR3 plus reference TRBV7-9 and TRBJ1-5, the full variable domain is DTGVSQNPRHKITKRGQNVTFRCDPISEHNRLYWYRQTLGQGPEFLTYFQNEAQLEKSRLLSDRFSAERPKGSFSTLEIQRTEQGDSAMYLCASSFEGNQPQHFGDGTRLSIL.

This chain links TRBV25-1 with TRBJ1-2; D gene ambiguous. The CDR3 spans 16 residues. Germline assignment: CDR1 MGHDK and CDR2 SYGVNS. V gave up 1 base and J gave up 5 bases, with 17 bases separating them. In nucleotides, the CDR3 is TGTGCCAGCAGTGAATTCCACCGCCCGGGGTGGTATGGCTACACCTTC. Translating gives CASSEFHRPGWYGYTF.

V is TRBV6-1 and J is TRBJ1-2; 7 nucleotides align to TRBD1. Looked up from germline, CDR1 is MNHNS and CDR2 is SASEGT. This CDR3 comprises 11 residues. J gave up 8 bases and V 6 bases, and 3 bases lay outside the gene matches. CDR3 coding DNA: TGTGCCAGCAGAGACAGGGCGGGCTACACCTTC. The encoded protein is CASRDRAGYTF.

The chain employs TRBV6-5 and TRBJ2-7, with TRBD1 matching 7 bases. This CDR3 comprises 14 residues. Trimming at V came to 6 bases and at J to 5 bases, leaving 10 bases not matched to a gene. Germline V gene lookup returns CDR1 MNHEY and CDR2 SVGAGI. The DNA for the CDR3 is TGTGCCAGCAGACGTTCAGGGGGTAGCAACGAGCAGTACTTC. As protein: CASRRSGGSNEQYF.

The chain is built from TRBV15 and TRBJ2-2, with TRBD2 identical over 8 bases. From germline, CDR1 is LNHNV and CDR2 YYDKDF (reference sequence). The CDR3 consists of 14 residues. V lost 9 bases, J lost 6 bases, and 9 bases stayed unmatched. This CDR3 reads CATSYGGAPGELFF. The CDR3, as DNA: TGTGCCACTTCTTACGGGGGGGCCCCCGGGGAGCTGTTTTTT.

This clone was seen only once. The J gene is TRBJ1-6, the V gene TRBV28; TRBD1 aligns across 8 bases. CDR1 MDHEN and CDR2 SYDVKM come from the germline V gene. The CDR3 consists of 14 residues. V trimming: 4 bases; J trimming: 6 bases; junction bases outside the gene matches: 2. The CDR3 protein is CASSSTGVNSPLHF. CDR3 sequence (DNA): TGTGCCAGCAGTTCGACAGGGGTTAATTCACCCCTCCACTTT.

The chain carries TRBV19 and TRBJ2-3; 10 nucleotides match TRBD2. The CDR3 runs to 16 residues. Looked up from germline, CDR1 is LNHDA and CDR2 is SQIVND (reference sequence). With V trimmed by 3 bases and J by 5 bases, 8 bases remained unmatched. CDR3 region: CASSIGLAAGLDTQYF. The CDR3 DNA sequence: TGTGCCAGTAGTATTGGACTAGCGGCCGGATTAGATACGCAGTATTTT.

The gene calls are TRBV28 and TRBJ1-2, with 7 bases identical to TRBD1. The CDR3 spans 13 residues. CDR1 is MDHEN, CDR2 SYDVKM, per germline. J gave up 6 bases and V 7 bases, and 8 bases lay outside the gene matches. In DNA form, the CDR3 reads TGTGCCAGCATCCTGACAGGGCGAGATGGCTACACCTTC. Translating gives CASILTGRDGYTF.